These 2 T cell receptor beta chains were sequenced from one sample in a study of cytomegalovirus exposure and HLA in healthy donors. Clones were read by immunoSEQ multiplex PCR, and TCRdb kept only the in-frame ones, dropping some. The sample lists roughly 49,000 clones, about 93% occurring once. Sequenced sample: PBMCs. These receptor sequences come from a woman aged 18-29 years in good health and CMV-seropositive.

This clone was picked up one time. This chain uses TRBV6-1 with TRBJ2-2; 11 bases are a match to TRBD2. The CDR3 totals 15 residues. V trimming: 2 bases; J trimming: 6 bases; junction bases outside the gene matches: 2. Per the germline V gene, CDR1 is MNHNS and CDR2 is SASEGT. In nucleotides, the CDR3 is TGTGCCAGCAGTGAAACTAGCGGGAGTCCCGGGGAGCTGTTTTTT. It codes for CASSETSGSPGELFF.

This clone was counted a single time. This chain links TRBV25-1 with TRBJ2-7, with D hard to call. CDR1 and CDR2 from the germline V gene are MGHDK and SYGVNS. The CDR3 totals 14 residues. V lost 2 bases to trimming and J lost 0 bases, with 8 bases between them. The CDR3 bases are TGTGCCAGCAGTGAAACCGCCAGCTCCTACGAGCAGTACTTC. Protein: CASSETASSYEQYF.